Given below is one T cell receptor (beta chain) in context. Antigen specificity is unknown. RNA transcripts served as the template for amplifying TCR beta CDR3 regions. Carried out on the TCR CDR3, a first-round RT-PCR used the HTBI primer set. One entry per CDR3 protein results from TCRdb running MiXCR on the multiplex PCR reads. The sample has 500,000 to 800,000 distinct CDR3 sequences, over 40% seen once. V lost 3 bases and J lost 11, with 17 bases in between. The CDR3 sequence is 13 residues long. Germline V CDR1 and CDR2: DFQATT, SNEGSKA (reference sequence). This record comes from a study of T cells in Graves' hyperthyroidism and ophthalmopathy. Study results and caveats: Blood also carried most thyroid clonotypes expanded above 0.001. Before onset, ophthalmopathy was predicted by the model a median approximately 6.7 months earlier.

Patients with uncontrolled infections, other autoimmune diseases, pregnancy or lactation were excluded. This chain connects TRBV20-1 to TRBJ1-5, with D possibly TRBD1 on 6 matching bases. The sequencing sample was made of peripheral blood or thyroid tissue (not recorded which). The clonotype was recovered from an adult man with Graves' disease, either hyperthyroidism or ophthalmopathy (not recorded which). In nucleotides, the CDR3 is TGCAGTGCTAGCAGGGCAGGGGAAGAGACCCAGCATTTT. Translation: CSASRAGEETQHF.